These 4 T cell receptor beta chains were all obtained from the same sample, sequenced in a study of T-cell reconstitution after alpha-beta-depleted transplantation in children. Unique molecular identifiers featured in how the TCRbeta library was prepared. TCRdb analysed the PCR reads with MiXCR anew, one entry per CDR3 protein. Of under 250,000 distinct CDR3 sequences listed, approximately 17% were seen once; the top ten hold about two fifths. The material was PBMCs, mostly from graft donor cells, obtained 360 days after TCRalphabeta/CD19-depleted stem cell transplant. These receptors were taken from a male patient aged 2-9 years who had a stem cell transplant for acute lymphoblastic leukemia, so the T cells may come from the graft donor.

This clonotype was observed a handful of times. The CDR3: CASSLLDRTYAFF. The CDR3 DNA sequence: TGTGCCAGCAGCTTACTGGACAGGACATATGCTTTCTTT. The V and J genes are TRBV7-2 and TRBJ1-1; 7 bases are a match to TRBD1. The CDR3 totals 13 residues. The germline V gene encodes CDR1 SGHTA and CDR2 FQGNSA. Trimming removed 2 bases from V and 11 bases from J; junction bases left unmatched: 8.

The V call is TRBV20-1, the J call TRBJ1-3; perhaps TRBD1 as D (5 bases). This CDR3 comprises 15 residues. V was clipped by 0 bases and J by 0 bases, with 9 bases between them. Germline loops: CDR1 DFQATT, CDR2 SNEGSKA (reference sequence). The CDR3 loop reads CSARDFGGSGNTIYF. The CDR3 nucleotides are TGCAGTGCTAGAGATTTTGGGGGCTCTGGAAACACCATATATTTT.

V gene TRBV4-2 combines with J gene TRBJ2-1; 10 bases are a match to TRBD2. CDR3 length: 15 amino acids. The V gene's germline CDR1 is LGHNA and CDR2 YNFKEQ. V shed 1 base and J 9 bases; nucleotides not matched to a gene: 6. CDR3 protein: CASSQAAGGLSEQFF. The CDR3 DNA reads TGTGCCAGCAGCCAAGCAGCGGGGGGGTTGAGTGAGCAGTTCTTC.

In this sample, this clonotype turned up many times. The rearrangement links TRBV28 to TRBJ1-2, with D possibly matching TRBD1 (6 bases). V was shortened by 6 bases and J by 8 bases, with 16 bases between the two germline ends. The germline V gene has CDR1 MDHEN and CDR2 SYDVKM. The CDR3 extends over 13 amino acids. CDR3 in DNA: TGTGCCAGCAGCCACCAGGGGATCGGGGGCTACACCTTC. It specifies CASSHQGIGGYTF.